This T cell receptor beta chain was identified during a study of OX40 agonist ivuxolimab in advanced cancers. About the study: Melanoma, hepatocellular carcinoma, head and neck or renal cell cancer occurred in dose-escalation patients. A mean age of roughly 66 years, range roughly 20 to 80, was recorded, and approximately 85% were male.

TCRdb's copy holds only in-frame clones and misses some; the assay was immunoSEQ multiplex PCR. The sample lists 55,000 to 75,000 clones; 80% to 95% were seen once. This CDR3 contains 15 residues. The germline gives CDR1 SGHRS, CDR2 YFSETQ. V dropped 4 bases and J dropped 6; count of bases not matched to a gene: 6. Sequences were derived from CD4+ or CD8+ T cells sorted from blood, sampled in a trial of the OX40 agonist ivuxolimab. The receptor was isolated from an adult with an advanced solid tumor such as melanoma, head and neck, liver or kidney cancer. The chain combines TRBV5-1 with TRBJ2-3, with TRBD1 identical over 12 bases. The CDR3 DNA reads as TGCGCCAGCAGCCGGGACAGGGGGCGCGTTGATACGCAGTATTTT. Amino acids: CASSRDRGRVDTQYF.